This is a list of T cell receptor beta chains from one sample in a study of PD-L1 blockade in urothelial cancer. The method was immunoSEQ multiplex PCR; TCRdb's version includes in-frame clones alone and lacks a portion of them. The profile shows 35,000 to 40,000 clones, 80% to 90% of them singletons. The sequences come from PBMCs, collected around atezolizumab (anti-PD-L1) treatment. Receptor source: a man aged 55 to 70 with urothelial cancer. CDR3s include the opening cysteine and the closing phenylalanine or tryptophan. The D gene is left open where the match is weak. Not every row has a clone size; where given, it reads once, few, many or a size class.

v_call: TRBV19; j_call: TRBJ2-1; clone_size: NA; d_call: TRBD1; cdr3_aa: CASRETTGRNEQFF; cdr3_nt: TGTGCCAGTAGAGAAACGACAGGGCGCAATGAGCAGTTCTTC
v_call: TRBV9; j_call: TRBJ1-1; clone_size: NA; d_call: NA; cdr3_aa: CASSVRQTNTEAFF; cdr3_nt: TGTGCCAGCAGCGTAAGACAGACGAACACTGAAGCTTTCTTT
v_call: TRBV5-6; j_call: TRBJ2-7; clone_size: NA; d_call: NA; cdr3_aa: CASSSGQPSVAEQYF; cdr3_nt: TGTGCCAGCAGCTCAGGACAGCCCAGCGTTGCCGAGCAGTACTTC
v_call: TRBV19; j_call: TRBJ2-7; clone_size: once; d_call: TRBD2; cdr3_aa: CASSKGTSGNEQYF; cdr3_nt: TGTGCCAGTAGTAAGGGGACTAGCGGGAACGAGCAGTACTTC
v_call: TRBV2; j_call: TRBJ1-1; clone_size: NA; d_call: TRBD1; cdr3_aa: CASSESDRGRGTEAFF; cdr3_nt: TGTGCCAGCAGTGAATCAGACAGGGGCCGGGGGACTGAAGCTTTCTTT
v_call: TRBV9; j_call: TRBJ2-7; clone_size: NA; d_call: TRBD1; cdr3_aa: CASSVGQETYEQYF; cdr3_nt: TGTGCCAGCAGCGTGGGACAGGAGACCTACGAGCAGTACTTC
v_call: TRBV30; j_call: TRBJ2-5; clone_size: few; d_call: TRBD2; cdr3_aa: CASMDRLAGAYPGQETQYF; cdr3_nt: TGTGCCTCGATGGATCGACTAGCGGGGGCGTATCCGGGTCAAGAGACCCAGTACTTC
v_call: TRBV25-1; j_call: TRBJ1-5; clone_size: NA; d_call: TRBD1; cdr3_aa: CASSRTGNQPQHF; cdr3_nt: TGTGCCAGCAGTAGGACAGGTAATCAGCCCCAGCATTTT
v_call: TRBV19; j_call: TRBJ2-7; clone_size: NA; d_call: TRBD1; cdr3_aa: CASSATTGQGAGF; cdr3_nt: TGTGCCAGTAGTGCAACGACGGGACAGGGGGCAGGCTTC
v_call: TRBV19; j_call: TRBJ1-1; clone_size: NA; d_call: TRBD1; cdr3_aa: CASSRDRVGTEAFF; cdr3_nt: TGTGCCAGTAGTAGGGACAGGGTGGGCACTGAAGCTTTCTTT
v_call: TRBV19; j_call: TRBJ1-3; clone_size: NA; d_call: NA; cdr3_aa: CASSIPTRGGRNTIYF; cdr3_nt: TGTGCCAGTAGTATACCAACACGGGGAGGAAGAAACACCATATATTTT
v_call: TRBV19; j_call: TRBJ2-5; clone_size: few; d_call: NA; cdr3_aa: CASSSGKETQYF; cdr3_nt: TGTGCCAGTAGTAGCGGTAAAGAGACCCAGTACTTC
v_call: TRBV6-5; j_call: TRBJ1-1; clone_size: NA; d_call: NA; cdr3_aa: CASSYSAGTEAFF; cdr3_nt: TGTGCCAGCAGTTACTCGGCTGGCACTGAAGCTTTCTTT
v_call: TRBV29-1; j_call: TRBJ2-1; clone_size: NA; d_call: TRBD2; cdr3_aa: CSVVGRAYNEQFF; cdr3_nt: TGCAGCGTTGTCGGGAGGGCTTACAATGAGCAGTTCTTC
v_call: TRBV10-3; j_call: TRBJ2-3; clone_size: NA; d_call: TRBD2; cdr3_aa: CAISELAGGTDTQYF; cdr3_nt: TGTGCCATCAGCGAACTAGCGGGAGGGACAGATACGCAGTATTTT
v_call: TRBV29-1; j_call: TRBJ1-1; clone_size: NA; d_call: TRBD1; cdr3_aa: CSVTLGQVNTEAFF; cdr3_nt: TGCAGCGTGACATTGGGACAGGTGAACACTGAAGCTTTCTTT
v_call: TRBV9; j_call: TRBJ2-3; clone_size: NA; d_call: NA; cdr3_aa: CASSVRTTGADTQYF; cdr3_nt: TGTGCCAGCAGCGTGAGGACTACAGGAGCGGATACGCAGTATTTT
v_call: TRBV28; j_call: TRBJ2-7; clone_size: NA; d_call: TRBD2; cdr3_aa: CASSSRGGLPSYEQYF; cdr3_nt: TGTGCCAGCAGTTCACGCGGGGGGCTACCCTCCTACGAGCAGTACTTC
v_call: TRBV5-1; j_call: TRBJ2-5; clone_size: NA; d_call: NA; cdr3_aa: CASSLDRRQETQYF; cdr3_nt: TGCGCCAGCAGCTTGGACAGGCGTCAAGAGACCCAGTACTTC
v_call: TRBV28; j_call: TRBJ1-1; clone_size: NA; d_call: NA; cdr3_aa: CASSPPRAGEAFF; cdr3_nt: TGTGCCAGCAGTCCCCCCAGGGCTGGGGAAGCTTTCTTT
v_call: TRBV6-4; j_call: TRBJ2-1; clone_size: NA; d_call: TRBD2; cdr3_aa: CASSDGTRNYNEQFF; cdr3_nt: TGTGCCAGCAGTGACGGGACTAGAAACTACAATGAGCAGTTCTTC
v_call: TRBV27; j_call: TRBJ1-6; clone_size: NA; d_call: TRBD1; cdr3_aa: CASSEPGQGNSPLHF; cdr3_nt: TGTGCCAGCAGCGAGCCGGGACAGGGGAATTCACCCCTCCACTTT
v_call: TRBV30; j_call: TRBJ2-3; clone_size: NA; d_call: TRBD1; cdr3_aa: CAWGTGGTDTQYF; cdr3_nt: TGTGCCTGGGGGACAGGGGGCACAGATACGCAGTATTTT
v_call: TRBV9; j_call: TRBJ1-1; clone_size: NA; d_call: NA; cdr3_aa: CASSVHPRGEAFF; cdr3_nt: TGTGCCAGCAGCGTCCACCCACGGGGTGAAGCTTTCTTT